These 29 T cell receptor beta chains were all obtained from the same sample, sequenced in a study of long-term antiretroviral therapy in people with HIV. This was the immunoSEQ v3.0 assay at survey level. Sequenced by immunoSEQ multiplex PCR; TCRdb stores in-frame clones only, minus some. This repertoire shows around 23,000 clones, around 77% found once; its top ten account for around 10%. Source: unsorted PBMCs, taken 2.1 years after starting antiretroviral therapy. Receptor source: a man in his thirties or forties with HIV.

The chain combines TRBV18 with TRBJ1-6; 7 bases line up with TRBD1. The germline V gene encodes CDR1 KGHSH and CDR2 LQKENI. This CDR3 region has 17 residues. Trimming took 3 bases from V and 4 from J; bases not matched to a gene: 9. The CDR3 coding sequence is TGTGCCAGCTCACCGGTGGACAGGATTAATTATAATTCACCCCTCCACTTT. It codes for CASSPVDRINYNSPLHF.

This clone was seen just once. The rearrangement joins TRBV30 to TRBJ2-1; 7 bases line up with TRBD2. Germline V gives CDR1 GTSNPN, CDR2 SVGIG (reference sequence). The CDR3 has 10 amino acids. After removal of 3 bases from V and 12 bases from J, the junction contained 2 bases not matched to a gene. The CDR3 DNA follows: TGTGCCTGGAGCTCGGGGGGGCAGTTCTTC. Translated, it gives CAWSSGGQFF.

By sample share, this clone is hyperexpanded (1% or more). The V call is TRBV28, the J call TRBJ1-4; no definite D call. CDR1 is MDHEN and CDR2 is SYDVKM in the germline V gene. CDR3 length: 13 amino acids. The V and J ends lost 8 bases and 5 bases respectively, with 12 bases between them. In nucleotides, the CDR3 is TGTGCCAGCGGCGGGTGGAACAATGAAAAACTGTTTTTT. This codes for CASGGWNNEKLFF.

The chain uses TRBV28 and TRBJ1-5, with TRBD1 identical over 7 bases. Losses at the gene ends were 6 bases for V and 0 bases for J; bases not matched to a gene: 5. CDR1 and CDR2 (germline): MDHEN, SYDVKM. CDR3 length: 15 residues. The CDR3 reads CASRPTGSSNQPQHF. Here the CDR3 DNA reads TGTGCCAGCAGACCGACAGGGTCTAGCAATCAGCCCCAGCATTTT.

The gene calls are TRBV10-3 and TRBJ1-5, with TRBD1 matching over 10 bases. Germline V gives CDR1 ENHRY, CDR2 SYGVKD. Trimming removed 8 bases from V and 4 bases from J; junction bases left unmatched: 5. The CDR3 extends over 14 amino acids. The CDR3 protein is CAIGRDRGNQPQHF. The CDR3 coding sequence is TGTGCCATCGGAAGGGACAGGGGTAATCAGCCCCAGCATTTT.

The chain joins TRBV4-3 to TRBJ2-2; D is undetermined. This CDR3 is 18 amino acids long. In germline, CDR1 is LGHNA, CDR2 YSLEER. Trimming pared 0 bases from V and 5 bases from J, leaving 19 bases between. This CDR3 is CASSQDLNSPGSTGELFF. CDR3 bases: TGCGCCAGCAGCCAAGATTTAAATTCCCCAGGTAGTACCGGGGAGCTGTTTTTT.

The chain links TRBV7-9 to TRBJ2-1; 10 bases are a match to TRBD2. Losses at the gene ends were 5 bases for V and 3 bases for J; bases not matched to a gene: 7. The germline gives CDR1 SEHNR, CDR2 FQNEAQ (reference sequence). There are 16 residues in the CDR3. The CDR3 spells CASSITTSGFYNEQFF. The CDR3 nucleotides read TGTGCCAGCAGCATTACGACTAGCGGGTTCTACAATGAGCAGTTCTTC. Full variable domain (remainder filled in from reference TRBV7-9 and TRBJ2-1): DTGVSQNPRHKITKRGQNVTFRCDPISEHNRLYWYRQTLGQGPEFLTYFQNEAQLEKSRLLSDRFSAERPKGSFSTLEIQRTEQGDSAMYLCASSITTSGFYNEQFFGPGTRLTVL.

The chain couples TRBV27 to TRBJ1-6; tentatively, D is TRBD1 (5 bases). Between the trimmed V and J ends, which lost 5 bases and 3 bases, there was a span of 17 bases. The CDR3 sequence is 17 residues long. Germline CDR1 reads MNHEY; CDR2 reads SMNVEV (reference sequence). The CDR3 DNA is TGTGCCAGCAGTGTATTACCACGGGACCTCTATAATTCACCCCTCCACTTT. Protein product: CASSVLPRDLYNSPLHF.

CDR3 sequence (DNA): TGTGCCAGCAGCTTACCCCGACTGCGTGTGAACACTGAAGCTTTCTTT. Its protein is CASSLPRLRVNTEAFF. The chain combines TRBV7-9 with TRBJ1-1; D call uncertain. Trimming left V 2 bases short and J 0 bases short, with 13 bases between. This CDR3 is built from 16 residues. Looked up from germline, CDR1 is SEHNR and CDR2 is FQNEAQ (reference sequence).

For the CDR3, the DNA is TGTGCCAGCAGCTTAGCTAGCGGACTTAACTCTGGGGCCAACGTCCTGACTTTC. The encoded protein is CASSLASGLNSGANVLTF. This chain connects TRBV7-2 to TRBJ2-6, with a weak D call TRBD2 (6 bases). CDR3 length equals 18 residues. Trimming pared 0 bases from V and 0 bases from J, leaving 12 bases between. From germline, CDR1 is SGHTA and CDR2 FQGNSA.

CDR3 sequence: CASSTDHSNQPQHF. The DNA of the CDR3 is TGTGCCAGCAGCACAGACCATAGCAATCAGCCCCAGCATTTT. The chain links TRBV7-9 to TRBJ1-5, with D hard to call. The V gene lost 5 bases and the J gene lost 0 bases, with 8 bases spanning the gap. Germline CDR1 SEHNR, CDR2 FQNEAQ (reference sequence). The CDR3 loop spans 14 amino acids. The complete variable domain, with remaining parts taken from reference TRBV7-9 and TRBJ1-5, reads DTGVSQNPRHKITKRGQNVTFRCDPISEHNRLYWYRQTLGQGPEFLTYFQNEAQLEKSRLLSDRFSAERPKGSFSTLEIQRTEQGDSAMYLCASSTDHSNQPQHFGDGTRLSIL.

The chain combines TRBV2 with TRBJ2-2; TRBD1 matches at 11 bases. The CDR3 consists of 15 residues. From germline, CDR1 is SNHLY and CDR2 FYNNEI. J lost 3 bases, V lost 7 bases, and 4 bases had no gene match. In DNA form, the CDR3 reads TGTGCCAGCACTCGGACAGGGGGCCACACCGGGGAGCTGTTTTTT. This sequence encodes CASTRTGGHTGELFF.

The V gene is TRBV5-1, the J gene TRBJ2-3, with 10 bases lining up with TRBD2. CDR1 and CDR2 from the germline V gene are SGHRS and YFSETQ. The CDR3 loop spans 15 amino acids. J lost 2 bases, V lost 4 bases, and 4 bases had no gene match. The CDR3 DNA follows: TGCGCCAGCAGCCCTAGCGGGGGACTCACAGATACGCAGTATTTT. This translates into CASSPSGGLTDTQYF.

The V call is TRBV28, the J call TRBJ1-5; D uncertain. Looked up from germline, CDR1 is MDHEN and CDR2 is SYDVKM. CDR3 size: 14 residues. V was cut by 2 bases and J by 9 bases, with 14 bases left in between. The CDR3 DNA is TGTGCCAGCAGTTTAGAACACCCGGCGAGGCCCCAGCATTTT. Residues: CASSLEHPARPQHF.

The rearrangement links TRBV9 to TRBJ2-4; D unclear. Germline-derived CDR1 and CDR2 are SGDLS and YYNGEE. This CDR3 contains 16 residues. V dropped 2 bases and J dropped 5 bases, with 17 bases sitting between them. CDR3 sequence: CASSVYPRGRENIQYF. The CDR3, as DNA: TGTGCCAGCAGCGTCTACCCCCGTGGTCGCGAAAACATTCAGTACTTC.

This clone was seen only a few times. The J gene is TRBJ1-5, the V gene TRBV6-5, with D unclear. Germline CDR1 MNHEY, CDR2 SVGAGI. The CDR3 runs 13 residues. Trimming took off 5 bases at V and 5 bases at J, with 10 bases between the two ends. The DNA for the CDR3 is TGTGCCAGCAGTGAGGACGGCTATCAGCCCCAGCATTTT. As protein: CASSEDGYQPQHF.

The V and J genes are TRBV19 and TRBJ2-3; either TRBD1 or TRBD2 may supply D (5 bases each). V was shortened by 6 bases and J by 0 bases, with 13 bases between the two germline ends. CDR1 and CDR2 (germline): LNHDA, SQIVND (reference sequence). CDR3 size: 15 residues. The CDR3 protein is CASSAGGTSTDTQYF. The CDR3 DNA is TGTGCCAGTAGCGCGGGTGGGACCAGCACAGATACGCAGTATTTT.

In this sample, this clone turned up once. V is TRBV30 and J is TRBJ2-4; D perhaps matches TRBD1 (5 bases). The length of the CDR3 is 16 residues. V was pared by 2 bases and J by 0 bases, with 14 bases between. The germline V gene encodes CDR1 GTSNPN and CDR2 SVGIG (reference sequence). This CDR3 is CAWSRLDTIAKNIQYF. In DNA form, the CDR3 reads TGTGCCTGGAGTCGGTTGGACACAATAGCCAAAAACATTCAGTACTTC.

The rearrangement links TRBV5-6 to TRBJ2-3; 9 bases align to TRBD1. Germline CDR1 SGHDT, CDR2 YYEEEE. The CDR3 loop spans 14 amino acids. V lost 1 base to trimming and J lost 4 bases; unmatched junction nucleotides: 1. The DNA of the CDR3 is TGTGCCAGCAGCTTGACAGGGGGCGCAGATACGCAGTATTTT. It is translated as CASSLTGGADTQYF.

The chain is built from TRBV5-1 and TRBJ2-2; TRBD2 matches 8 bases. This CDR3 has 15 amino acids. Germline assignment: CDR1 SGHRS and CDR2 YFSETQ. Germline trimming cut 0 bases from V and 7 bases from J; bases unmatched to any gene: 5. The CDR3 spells CASSLAGGGIGELFF. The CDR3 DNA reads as TGCGCCAGCAGCTTGGCTGGCGGGGGGATCGGGGAGCTGTTTTTT.

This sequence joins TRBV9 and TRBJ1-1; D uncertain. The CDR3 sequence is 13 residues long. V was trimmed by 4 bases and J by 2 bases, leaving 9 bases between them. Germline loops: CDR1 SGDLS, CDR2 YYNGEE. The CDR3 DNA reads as TGTGCCAGCAGCCCCAGAGGAAACACTGAAGCTTTCTTT. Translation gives CASSPRGNTEAFF.

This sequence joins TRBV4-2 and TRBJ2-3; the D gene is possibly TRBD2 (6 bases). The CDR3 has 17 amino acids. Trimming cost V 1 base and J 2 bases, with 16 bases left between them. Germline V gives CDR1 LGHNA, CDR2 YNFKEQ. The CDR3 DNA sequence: TGTGCCAGCAGCCAAGTCGGGGCGGGGTATTTCACAGATACGCAGTATTTT. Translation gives CASSQVGAGYFTDTQYF.

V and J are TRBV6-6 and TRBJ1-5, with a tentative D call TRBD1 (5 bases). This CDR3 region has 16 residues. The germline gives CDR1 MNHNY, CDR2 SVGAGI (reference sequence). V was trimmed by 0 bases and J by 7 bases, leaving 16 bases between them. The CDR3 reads CASSYSVGRVGQPQHF. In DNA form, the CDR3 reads TGTGCCAGCAGTTACTCCGTGGGGCGGGTAGGCCAGCCCCAGCATTTT.

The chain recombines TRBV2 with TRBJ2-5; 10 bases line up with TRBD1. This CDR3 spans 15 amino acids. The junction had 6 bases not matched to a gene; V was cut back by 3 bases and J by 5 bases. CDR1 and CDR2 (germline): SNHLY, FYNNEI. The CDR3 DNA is TGTGCCAGCAGTGACTACGCGGGACAGGGGGAGACCCAGTACTTC. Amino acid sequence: CASSDYAGQGETQYF.

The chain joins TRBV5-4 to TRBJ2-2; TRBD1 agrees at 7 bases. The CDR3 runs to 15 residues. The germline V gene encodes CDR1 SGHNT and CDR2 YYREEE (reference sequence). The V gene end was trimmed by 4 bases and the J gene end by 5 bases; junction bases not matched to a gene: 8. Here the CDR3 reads CASSQFDRETGELFF. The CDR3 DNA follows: TGTGCCAGCAGCCAATTTGACAGGGAAACCGGGGAGCTGTTTTTT.

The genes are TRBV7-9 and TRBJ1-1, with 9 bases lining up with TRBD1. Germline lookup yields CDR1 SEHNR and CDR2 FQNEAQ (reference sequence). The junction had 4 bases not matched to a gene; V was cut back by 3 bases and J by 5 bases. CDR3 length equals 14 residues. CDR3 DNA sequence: TGTGCCAGCAGCTTGGACAGGGGAGCGACTGAAGCTTTCTTT. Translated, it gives CASSLDRGATEAFF.

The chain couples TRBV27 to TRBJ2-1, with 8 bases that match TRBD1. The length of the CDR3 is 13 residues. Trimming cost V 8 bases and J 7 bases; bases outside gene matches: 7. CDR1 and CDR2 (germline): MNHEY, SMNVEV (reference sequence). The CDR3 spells CASALRDRNEQFF. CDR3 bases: TGTGCCAGCGCGCTACGGGACAGGAATGAGCAGTTCTTC.

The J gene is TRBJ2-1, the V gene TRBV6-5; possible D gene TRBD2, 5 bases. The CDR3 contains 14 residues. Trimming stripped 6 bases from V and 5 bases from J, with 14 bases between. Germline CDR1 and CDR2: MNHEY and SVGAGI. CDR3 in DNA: TGTGCCAGCAGCGCGGGTCCCACCCACAATGAGCAGTTCTTC. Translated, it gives CASSAGPTHNEQFF.

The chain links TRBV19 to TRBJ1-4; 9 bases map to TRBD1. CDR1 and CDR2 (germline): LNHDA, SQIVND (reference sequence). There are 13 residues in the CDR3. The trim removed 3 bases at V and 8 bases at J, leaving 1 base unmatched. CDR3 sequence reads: CASSMDRGEKLFF. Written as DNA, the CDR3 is TGTGCCAGTAGTATGGACAGGGGCGAAAAACTGTTTTTT.